This TCR beta chain was sequenced for a study of shared clonotypes between healthy human individuals. About the research overall: Every donor yielded three CD4 naive, three CD4 memory, two CD8 naive and one CD8 memory plate.

V shed 5 bases, J shed 6 bases, and the junction held 5 bases outside the gene matches. CDR1 and CDR2 from the germline V gene are LNHDA and SQIVND (reference sequence). The CDR3 is 13 residues long. This clone was seen once. As defined, naive CD8 cells were CD45RO-negative and positively selected for CCR7, with terminally differentiated effector memory CD45RA+ cells excluded. Recent vaccinations or acute infections were absent in the healthy HIV-negative adult donors. Running of the assay took place at deep level. For each subset, genomic DNA was distributed in equal portions over several immunoSEQ plates. TCRdb's copy holds only in-frame clones and misses some; the assay was immunoSEQ multiplex PCR. The sample records about 2.1 million clones, 85% to 95% being singletons.

This TCR was recovered from a man aged 18 to 29 in good health. Some clones in this sample may be carry-over from other donors' samples. Sequencing was performed on naive CD8+ T cells from PBMCs. The chain links TRBV19 to TRBJ2-7; 9 nucleotides align to TRBD1. As DNA, the CDR3 is TGTGCCAGTAGTTCGGGACAGGGCCTCGAGCAGTACTTC. It specifies CASSSGQGLEQYF.